This T cell receptor (beta chain) was sequenced for a study of T cell responses to AZD1222 COVID-19 vaccine. Findings and limits, study-wide: Of spike-specific TCRs, nearly half reportedly target regions left unmutated in variants. Clonal diversity was possibly underestimated, and the donors were mostly white British, with more females.

For this clone: No antigen is known for it.

V dropped 5 bases and J dropped 7 bases, with 11 bases sitting between them. This CDR3 comprises 12 residues. Germline-derived CDR1 and CDR2 are SGHTA and FQGNSA. Data came from immunoSEQ multiplex PCR; TCRdb stores just in-frame clones and leaves some out. Of 87,000 or so clones listed, about 90% are singletons. The source of this sequence is an adult in good health. J is TRBJ1-2 and V is TRBV7-2; the D gene is possibly TRBD1 (5 bases). This specimen was peripheral blood, taken on day 0 of AZD1222 vaccination. CDR3 coding DNA: TGTGCCAGCAGCCCGGACATACCTGGCTACACCTTC. It translates to CASSPDIPGYTF.